Below, 2 T cell receptor beta chains from the same sample are listed, as sequenced in a study of T-cell memory formation after mild COVID-19. Via MiXCR, TCRdb re-called the 5' RACE reads, giving one row per CDR3 protein. The profile shows 30,000 to 35,000 distinct CDR3 sequences, 20% to 25% of them singletons. The sequenced sample was PBMCs or a T cell subset sorted from them (not recorded which). These receptors came from an adult who had mild COVID-19 (a few samples of this study predate the infection). Cell type and time point are not known.

This clonotype came up many times. The V gene is TRBV5-8, the J gene TRBJ2-4; 9 bases fit TRBD2. The J segment lost 2 bases and the V segment lost 4 bases, leaving 4 bases of the junction unmatched. Germline CDR1 is SGHTS and CDR2 is YDEGEE. The CDR3 is 15 amino acids. The CDR3 protein is CASSMGLAPKNIQYF. DNA of the CDR3: TGTGCCAGCAGCATGGGACTAGCCCCCAAAAACATTCAGTACTTC.

This clonotype occurred many times. The chain joins TRBV21-1 to TRBJ2-3; TRBD2, the table's D call, lacks a check against the DNA. TRBV21-1 is given as a pseudogene. The CDR3 loop spans 18 amino acids. The CDR3, as DNA: TGTGCCAGCACCTCACTAGCGGGGGTCTCCTCCCTGACAGATACGCAGTATTTT. It yields the protein CASTSLAGVSSLTDTQYF.